This T cell receptor beta chain was sequenced in a study of T cell responses to AZD1222 COVID-19 vaccine. The CDR3 length is 15 residues. CDR1 and CDR2 from the germline V gene are SEHNR and FQNEAQ (reference sequence). The ends lost 5 bases at V and 0 bases at J; junction bases unmatched: 5. Sequencing used immunoSEQ multiplex PCR; TCRdb keeps in-frame clones, though not all of them. The table has 110,000 or so clones, around 89% seen once. The source was peripheral blood, collected 28 days after the second AZD1222 dose. The V gene is TRBV7-9, the J gene TRBJ1-1, with TRBD1 identical over 8 bases. This TCR came from an adult who received the AZD1222 COVID-19 vaccine. In DNA, the CDR3 is TGTGCCAGCAGCGAATCGACAGGGGTGAACACTGAAGCTTTCTTT. Translated, it gives CASSESTGVNTEAFF.